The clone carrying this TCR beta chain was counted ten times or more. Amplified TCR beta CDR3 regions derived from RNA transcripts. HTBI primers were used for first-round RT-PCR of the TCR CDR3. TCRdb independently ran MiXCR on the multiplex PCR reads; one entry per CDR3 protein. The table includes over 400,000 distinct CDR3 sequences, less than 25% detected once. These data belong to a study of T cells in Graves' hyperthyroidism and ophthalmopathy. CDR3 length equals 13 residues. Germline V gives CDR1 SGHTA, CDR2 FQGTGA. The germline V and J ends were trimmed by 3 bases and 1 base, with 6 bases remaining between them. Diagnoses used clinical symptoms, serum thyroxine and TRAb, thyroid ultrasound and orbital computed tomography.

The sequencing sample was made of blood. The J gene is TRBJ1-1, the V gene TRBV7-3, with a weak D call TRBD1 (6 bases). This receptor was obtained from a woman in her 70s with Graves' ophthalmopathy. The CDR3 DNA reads TGTGCCAGCAGCTTCAGGGGGAACACTGAAGCTTTCTTT. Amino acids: CASSFRGNTEAFF.